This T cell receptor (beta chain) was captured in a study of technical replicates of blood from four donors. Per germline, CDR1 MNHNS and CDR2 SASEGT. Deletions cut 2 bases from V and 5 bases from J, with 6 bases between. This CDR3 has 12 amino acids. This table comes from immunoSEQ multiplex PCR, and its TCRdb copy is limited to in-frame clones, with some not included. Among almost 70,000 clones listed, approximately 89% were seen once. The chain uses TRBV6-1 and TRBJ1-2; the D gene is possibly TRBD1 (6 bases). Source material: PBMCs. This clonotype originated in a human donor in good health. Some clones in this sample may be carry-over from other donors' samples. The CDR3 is CASSEQGYGYTF. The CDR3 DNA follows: TGTGCCAGCAGTGAACAGGGGTATGGCTACACCTTC.